A single sample is the source of the 27 T cell receptor beta chains below, sequenced in a study of identical twins. TCRdb used MiXCR to reprocess the 5' RACE reads, holding one entry per CDR3 protein. The sample has 200,000 to 300,000 distinct CDR3 sequences, about 7% seen once. These same records also appear under a second study, on yellow fever vaccine responses in identical twins.

Sequencing used memory (CD45RO+) T cells sorted from blood. Receptors were obtained from a woman aged 18 to 35 in good health.

This clonotype came up a few times. The gene calls are TRBV5-1 and TRBJ2-1; a possible D gene is TRBD2 (7 bases). From germline, CDR1 is SGHRS and CDR2 YFSETQ. V shed 4 bases and J shed 10 bases, with 18 bases lying between them. This CDR3 contains 14 residues. The CDR3 DNA reads TGCGCCAGCAGCACAAAAGAGGGGGGGAGGGAGCAGTTCTTC. This sequence encodes CASSTKEGGREQFF. Together with reference TRBV5-1 and TRBJ2-1, the CDR3 gives the full variable domain: KAGVTQTPRYLIKTRGQQVTLSCSPISGHRSVSWYQQTPGQGLQFLFEYFSETQRNKGNFPGRFSGRQFSNSRSEMNVSTLELGDSALYLCASSTKEGGREQFFGPGTRLTVL.

This clonotype turned up a few times. The chain employs TRBV11-3 and TRBJ2-2; D call uncertain. From germline, CDR1 is SGHNT and CDR2 YENEEA. CDR3 length: 15 amino acids. Trimming took 1 base from V and 2 from J, leaving 8 bases between them. The CDR3 DNA is TGTGCCAGCAGCTTAGCGTCCCAAAACACCGGGGAGCTGTTTTTT. Translated: CASSLASQNTGELFF.

This clonotype has a count of ten or more. V is TRBV14 and J is TRBJ1-1, with a weak D call TRBD1 (5 bases). CDR3 size: 14 residues. V was shortened by 4 bases and J by 3 bases, with 12 bases between the two germline ends. The germline CDR1 and CDR2 sequences are SGHDN and FVKESK. As DNA, the CDR3 is TGTGCCAGCAGCCTGAGGGGCCTCGACACTGAAGCTTTCTTT. As protein: CASSLRGLDTEAFF. Variable domain in full (rest from reference TRBV14 and TRBJ1-1): EAGVTQFPSHSVIEKGQTVTLRCDPISGHDNLYWYRRVMGKEIKFLLHFVKESKQDESGMPNNRFLAERTGGTYSTLKVQPAELEDSGVYFCASSLRGLDTEAFFGQGTRLTVV.

Turning to this clonotype: The junction and the germline gene differ at one end; a read error may be behind it. The rearrangement uses TRBV20-1 and TRBJ2-1, with 8 bases identical to TRBD1. The CDR3 has 17 amino acids. Germline V gene sequence: CDR1 DFQATT, CDR2 SNEGSKA (reference sequence). CDR3 sequence: CSARVPWTGSSYSEQFF. The CDR3, as DNA: TGCAGTGCTAGAGTTCCCTGGACAGGGAGCTCCTACAGTGAGCAGTTCTTC.

In this sample, this clonotype turned up a few times. The genes are TRBV5-8 and TRBJ1-1; possible D gene TRBD1, 5 bases. Per germline, CDR1 SGHTS and CDR2 YDEGEE. The CDR3 sequence is 15 residues long. Trimming shortened V by 4 bases and J by 5 bases, and 18 bases separated the two germline ends. This CDR3 reads CASSPNGGRGTEAFF. CDR3 sequence (DNA): TGTGCCAGCAGCCCGAACGGGGGAAGGGGAACTGAAGCTTTCTTT.

On this clonotype: One base away lies a much larger clone, so this may be a sequencing read error. The chain's CDR3 is CASSTGLAGDEQYF. In DNA, the CDR3 is TGTGCCAGCAGCACGGGACTAGCGGGAGACGAGCAGTACTTC. V and J are TRBV7-8 and TRBJ2-7; TRBD2 matches at 14 bases. Germline trimming cut 5 bases from V and 5 bases from J; bases unmatched to any gene: 2. This CDR3 comprises 14 residues. Germline V gene sequence: CDR1 SGHVS, CDR2 FQNEAQ. The variable domain in full, with the rest retrieved from reference TRBV7-8 and TRBJ2-7, is GAGVSQSPRYKVAKRGQDVALRCDPISGHVSLFWYQQALGQGPEFLTYFQNEAQLDKSGLPSDRFFAERPEGSVSTLKIQRTQQEDSAVYLCASSTGLAGDEQYFGPGTRLTVT.

The rearrangement links TRBV27 to TRBJ2-1, with D perhaps TRBD2 (5 bases). CDR3 size: 14 residues. Germline V gene lookup returns CDR1 MNHEY and CDR2 SMNVEV (reference sequence). Trimming pared 2 bases from V and 10 bases from J, leaving 15 bases between. Written as DNA, the CDR3 is TGTGCCAGCAGTTTACGGGGATTTGGGTGGGAGCAGTTCTTC. Translated, it gives CASSLRGFGWEQFF.

This clonotype was observed a handful of times. The CDR3 DNA is TGTGCCAGCAGCCCACAGGAAGATGTGGCCAAAAACATTCAGTACTTC. Amino acid sequence: CASSPQEDVAKNIQYF. The gene calls are TRBV7-8 and TRBJ2-4; a weak D match, TRBD1 (5 bases). The CDR3 loop spans 16 amino acids. Germline CDR1 reads SGHVS; CDR2 reads FQNEAQ. Trimming took off 5 bases at V and 1 base at J, with 15 bases between the two ends.

This clonotype was detected ten times or more. The gene calls are TRBV5-1 and TRBJ2-6, with D possibly being TRBD1 (5 bases). The CDR3 loop spans 18 amino acids. Germline CDR1 and CDR2: SGHRS and YFSETQ. Trimming pared 4 bases from V and 0 bases from J, leaving 17 bases between. CDR3 DNA: TGCGCCAGCAGCAGAGGTGGACAAACCAGCTCTGGGGCCAACGTCCTGACTTTC. Its translation is CASSRGGQTSSGANVLTF.

This clonotype showed up just a few times. J is TRBJ2-1 and V is TRBV11-2, with D hard to call. CDR1 is SGHAT and CDR2 is FQNNGV in the germline V gene. The V end was cut by 0 bases, the J end by 3 bases, with 6 bases between. This CDR3 is built from 14 residues. The CDR3 is CASSLDQVYNEQFF. The CDR3 DNA follows: TGTGCCAGCAGCTTAGATCAGGTCTACAATGAGCAGTTCTTC. The full variable domain, in which reference TRBV11-2 and TRBJ2-1 provide the parts outside the CDR3, is EAGVAQSPRYKIIEKRQSVAFWCNPISGHATLYWYQQILGQGPKLLIQFQNNGVVDDSQLPKDRFSAERLKGVDSTLKIQPAKLEDSAVYLCASSLDQVYNEQFFGPGTRLTVL.

There are a few counts of this clonotype. V is TRBV6-1 and J is TRBJ2-3; D not resolved. The CDR3 is 13 amino acids. Germline assignment: CDR1 MNHNS and CDR2 SASEGT. V was cut by 5 bases and J by 6 bases, with 12 bases left in between. In DNA form, the CDR3 reads TGTGCCAGCAGTCCTCCGCTACGGGATACGCAGTATTTT. As protein: CASSPPLRDTQYF.

Ten or more counts support this clonotype. This chain links TRBV5-1 with TRBJ1-2, with 9 nucleotides matching TRBD1. V lost 0 bases and J lost 6; bases outside the gene matches: 18. CDR1 and CDR2 (germline): SGHRS, YFSETQ. The CDR3 has 19 residues. CDR3 in DNA: TGCGCCAGCAGCTTGGGACCCAGTATCTCCGGACAGGGGAAGGATGGCTACACCTTC. Amino acid sequence: CASSLGPSISGQGKDGYTF.

This clonotype was observed many times. CDR3 in DNA: TGTGCCAGCAGCTCACGGCCCGGTCCCGGCTATGGCTACACCTTC. As protein: CASSSRPGPGYGYTF. The chain couples TRBV7-2 to TRBJ1-2; D is unclear. CDR1 is SGHTA, CDR2 FQGNSA, per germline. V lost 4 bases to trimming and J lost 4 bases, with 16 bases between them. This CDR3 has 15 residues.

The table lists this clonotype with a few counts. V gene TRBV24-1 combines with J gene TRBJ2-1; 9 bases are a match to TRBD1. Germline loops: CDR1 KGHDR, CDR2 SFDVKD. This CDR3 comprises 15 residues. With 3 bases clipped from V and 9 bases from J, the junction kept 8 bases outside the gene matches. The CDR3 nucleotides are TGTGCCACCAGTGATCTCGGACAGGGGTTGCTTGAGCAGTTCTTC. This translates into CATSDLGQGLLEQFF.

This clonotype was seen at least ten times. CDR3 DNA: TGTGCCAGCAGTCTCCCCGGGGGAGGCAATGAGCAGTTCTTC. It translates to CASSLPGGGNEQFF. The rearrangement uses TRBV12-3 or TRBV12-4 and TRBJ2-1; D may be TRBD2 (6 bases). This CDR3 comprises 14 residues. V was pared by 5 bases and J by 6 bases, with 14 bases between.

The CDR3 bases are TGTGCCACCAGTGACCGGGGGCCCGGAAGGGGAGATACGCAGTATTTT. Translation: CATSDRGPGRGDTQYF. This chain joins TRBV24-1 and TRBJ2-3; D may match TRBD1 or TRBD2 (6 bases each). Germline assignment: CDR1 KGHDR and CDR2 SFDVKD. This CDR3 spans 16 amino acids. V was clipped by 4 bases and J by 5 bases, with 18 bases between them.

This clonotype was observed many times. The V call is TRBV9, the J call TRBJ2-7; 8 bases map to TRBD2. Trimming took 3 bases from V and 1 from J; bases not matched to a gene: 21. Germline V gene sequence: CDR1 SGDLS, CDR2 YYNGEE. The length of the CDR3 is 20 residues. The CDR3 bases are TGTGCCAGCAGCGCACGTAAGGTCACCCGGTATGCTAGCGGGTCCTACGAGCAGTACTTC. Translating it yields CASSARKVTRYASGSYEQYF.

Many counts were recorded for this clonotype. The chain couples TRBV7-9 to TRBJ1-4; 7 nucleotides line up with TRBD1. Germline trimming cut 4 bases from V and 3 bases from J; bases unmatched to any gene: 2. This CDR3 has 14 residues. The germline V gene encodes CDR1 SEHNR and CDR2 FQNEAQ (reference sequence). For the CDR3, the DNA is TGTGCCAGCAGCTCGGACAGGTCTAATGAAAAACTGTTTTTT. The encoded protein is CASSSDRSNEKLFF. The complete variable domain, with remaining parts taken from reference TRBV7-9 and TRBJ1-4, reads DTGVSQNPRHKITKRGQNVTFRCDPISEHNRLYWYRQTLGQGPEFLTYFQNEAQLEKSRLLSDRFSAERPKGSFSTLEIQRTEQGDSAMYLCASSSDRSNEKLFFGSGTQLSVL.

The chain joins TRBV11-3 to TRBJ1-1; D is possibly TRBD1 (5 bases). This CDR3 is built from 14 residues. The germline V gene encodes CDR1 SGHNT and CDR2 YENEEA. Deletions cut 5 bases from V and 6 bases from J, with 16 bases between. The CDR3 nucleotides are TGTGCCAGCAGCGGGGGGGGGATTAACGCTGAAGCTTTCTTT. Its translation: CASSGGGINAEAFF. The complete variable domain, with remaining parts taken from reference TRBV11-3 and TRBJ1-1, reads EAGVVQSPRYKIIEKKQPVAFWCNPISGHNTLYWYLQNLGQGPELLIRYENEEAVDDSQLPKDRFSAERLKGVDSTLKIQPAELGDSAVYLCASSGGGINAEAFFGQGTRLTVV.

This clonotype turned up a few times. The chain links TRBV5-1 to TRBJ1-1, with 8 bases that match TRBD1. V lost 0 bases to trimming and J lost 3 bases; unmatched junction nucleotides: 4. This CDR3 has 15 residues. Germline V gene lookup returns CDR1 SGHRS and CDR2 YFSETQ. This CDR3 reads CASSLGQGAYTEAFF. CDR3 sequence (DNA): TGCGCCAGCAGCTTGGGCCAGGGGGCATACACTGAAGCTTTCTTT. The variable domain in full, completed from reference TRBV5-1 and TRBJ1-1, reads KAGVTQTPRYLIKTRGQQVTLSCSPISGHRSVSWYQQTPGQGLQFLFEYFSETQRNKGNFPGRFSGRQFSNSRSEMNVSTLELGDSALYLCASSLGQGAYTEAFFGQGTRLTVV.

This clonotype was recorded at least ten times. This chain uses TRBV3-1 with TRBJ2-5; D is undetermined. Germline-derived CDR1 and CDR2 are LGHDT and YNNKEL (reference sequence). V was trimmed by 0 bases and J by 5 bases, leaving 7 bases between them. The CDR3 loop spans 13 amino acids. The CDR3 region is CASSQELGETQYF. The DNA of the CDR3 is TGTGCCAGCAGCCAAGAATTGGGGGAGACCCAGTACTTC.

This clonotype was recorded many times. This rearrangement joins TRBV11-2 to TRBJ2-7; D might be TRBD2 (5 bases). The germline gives CDR1 SGHAT, CDR2 FQNNGV. Trimming left V 3 bases short and J 0 bases short, with 18 bases between. CDR3 length equals 17 residues. The CDR3 DNA sequence: TGTGCCAGCAGCTTGCCGTGGGTTAGCGCGAGCTCCTACGAGCAGTACGTC. Translating gives CASSLPWVSASSYEQYV.

This clonotype showed up many times. The J gene is TRBJ1-2, the V gene TRBV5-1, with 7 bases aligning to TRBD1. The V segment lost 0 bases and the J segment 8 bases; nucleotides outside the gene matches: 4. CDR3 length: 13 amino acids. Germline values: CDR1 SGHRS, CDR2 YFSETQ. CDR3 amino acids: CASSLEGARGYTF. The CDR3 nucleotides are TGCGCCAGCAGCTTGGAGGGGGCGCGCGGCTACACCTTC. Full variable domain (remainder filled in from reference TRBV5-1 and TRBJ1-2): KAGVTQTPRYLIKTRGQQVTLSCSPISGHRSVSWYQQTPGQGLQFLFEYFSETQRNKGNFPGRFSGRQFSNSRSEMNVSTLELGDSALYLCASSLEGARGYTFGSGTRLTVV.

The chain links TRBV7-2 to TRBJ2-1, with 9 bases aligning to TRBD1. Germline CDR1 is SGHTA and CDR2 is FQGNSA. With 5 bases clipped from V and 9 bases from J, the junction kept 11 bases outside the gene matches. CDR3 length: 15 amino acids. This chain's CDR3 is CASSPGQGQSGEQFF. The DNA for the CDR3 is TGTGCCAGCAGCCCGGGACAGGGACAATCTGGTGAGCAGTTCTTC.

This clonotype was counted many times. The chain employs TRBV29-1 and TRBJ2-2, with 8 bases that match TRBD1. Looked up from germline, CDR1 is SQVTM and CDR2 is ANQGSEA. After removal of 7 bases from V and 0 bases from J, the junction contained 13 bases not matched to a gene. The CDR3 sequence is 17 residues long. The CDR3 DNA sequence: TGCAGCGGCTCCCAGGGGGCGCGGAGGACGAACACCGGGGAGCTGTTTTTT. Amino acid sequence: CSGSQGARRTNTGELFF.

This clonotype has just a few counts. The V gene is TRBV7-9, the J gene TRBJ2-3; 9 bases map to TRBD2. V was clipped by 2 bases and J by 2 bases; unmatched bases: 5. Per germline, CDR1 SEHNR and CDR2 FQNEAQ (reference sequence). The CDR3 runs to 16 residues. DNA for the CDR3: TGTGCCAGCAGCTTACAAGCGGGAGGCTTCACAGATACGCAGTATTTT. Amino acid sequence: CASSLQAGGFTDTQYF.

The chain recombines TRBV5-1 with TRBJ2-1; D is undetermined. This CDR3 region has 13 residues. Trimming pared 0 bases from V and 9 bases from J, leaving 10 bases between. The germline gives CDR1 SGHRS, CDR2 YFSETQ. For the CDR3, the DNA is TGCGCCAGCAGCTTGGTTGCGGTTGGTGAGCAGTTCTTC. It encodes CASSLVAVGEQFF.